This record looks at one T cell receptor (beta chain) sequence and its context. Germline V gives CDR1 KGHSH, CDR2 LQKENI. This CDR3 comprises 15 residues. The J segment lost 2 bases and the V segment lost 6 bases, leaving 7 bases of the junction unmatched. This record belongs to a study of siplizumab effects on memory and regulatory T cells. The repertoire was sequenced with immunoSEQ multiplex PCR; TCRdb's copy has only in-frame clones and lacks some. Of some 100,000 clones listed, 75% to 95% are singletons. The rearrangement uses TRBV18 and TRBJ2-7, with 10 bases that match TRBD2. The sequenced sample was CD4+ T cells sorted from blood. This TCR derives from a human donor in good health. Some clones in this sample may be carry-over from other donors' samples. The CDR3, as DNA: TGTGCCAGCTCTGATAGCGGGAGGTCCCCCTACGAGCAGTACTTC. It codes for CASSDSGRSPYEQYF.